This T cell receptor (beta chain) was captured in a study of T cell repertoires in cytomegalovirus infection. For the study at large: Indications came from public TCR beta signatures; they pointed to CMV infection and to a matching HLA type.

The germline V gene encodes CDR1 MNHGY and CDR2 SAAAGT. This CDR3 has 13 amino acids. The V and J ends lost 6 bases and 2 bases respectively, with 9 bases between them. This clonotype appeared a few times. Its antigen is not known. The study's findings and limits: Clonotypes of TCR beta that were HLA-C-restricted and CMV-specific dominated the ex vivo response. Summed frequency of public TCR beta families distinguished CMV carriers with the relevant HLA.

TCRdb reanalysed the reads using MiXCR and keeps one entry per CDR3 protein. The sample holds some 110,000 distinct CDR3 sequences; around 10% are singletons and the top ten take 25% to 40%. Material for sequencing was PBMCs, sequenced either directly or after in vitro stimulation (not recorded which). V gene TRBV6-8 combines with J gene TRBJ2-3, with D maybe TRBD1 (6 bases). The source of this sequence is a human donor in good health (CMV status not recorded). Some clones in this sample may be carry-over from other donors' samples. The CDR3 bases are TGTGCCAGCAGCGGACAGAACACAGATACGCAGTATTTT. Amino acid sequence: CASSGQNTDTQYF.